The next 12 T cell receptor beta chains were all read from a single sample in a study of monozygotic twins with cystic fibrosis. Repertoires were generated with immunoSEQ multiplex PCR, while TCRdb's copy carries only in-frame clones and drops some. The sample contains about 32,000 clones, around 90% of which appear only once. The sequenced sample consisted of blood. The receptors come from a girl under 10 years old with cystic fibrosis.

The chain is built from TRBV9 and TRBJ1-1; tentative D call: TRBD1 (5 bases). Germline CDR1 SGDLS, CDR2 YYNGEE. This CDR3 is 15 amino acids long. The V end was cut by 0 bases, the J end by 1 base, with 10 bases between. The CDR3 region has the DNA TGTGCCAGCAGCGTAGAACCGGGACCGAACACTGAAGCTTTCTTT. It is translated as CASSVEPGPNTEAFF.

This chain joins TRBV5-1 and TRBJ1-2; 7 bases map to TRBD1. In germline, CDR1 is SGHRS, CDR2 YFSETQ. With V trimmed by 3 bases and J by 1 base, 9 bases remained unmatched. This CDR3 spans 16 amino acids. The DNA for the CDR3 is TGCGCCAGCAGCTCCACGACAGGGCCCTATAACTATGGCTACACCTTC. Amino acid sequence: CASSSTTGPYNYGYTF.

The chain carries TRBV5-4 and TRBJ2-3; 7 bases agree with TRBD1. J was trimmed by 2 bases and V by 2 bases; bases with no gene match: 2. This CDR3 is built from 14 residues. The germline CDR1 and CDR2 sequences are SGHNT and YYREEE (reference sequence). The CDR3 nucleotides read TGTGCCAGCAGCTTCGGACAGGCCACAGATACGCAGTATTTT. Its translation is CASSFGQATDTQYF.

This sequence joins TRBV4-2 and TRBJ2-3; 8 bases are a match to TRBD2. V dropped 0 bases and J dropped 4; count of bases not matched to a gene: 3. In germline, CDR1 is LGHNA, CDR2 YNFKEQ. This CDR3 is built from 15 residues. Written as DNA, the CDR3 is TGTGCCAGCAGCCAAGATCGGGGGGGCCCAGATACGCAGTATTTT. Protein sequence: CASSQDRGGPDTQYF.

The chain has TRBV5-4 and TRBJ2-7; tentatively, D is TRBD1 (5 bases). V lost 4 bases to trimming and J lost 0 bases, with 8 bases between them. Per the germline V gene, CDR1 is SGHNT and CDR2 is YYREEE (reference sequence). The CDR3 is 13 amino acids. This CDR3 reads CASSTDSSYEQYF. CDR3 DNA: TGTGCCAGCAGCACTGACAGCTCCTACGAGCAGTACTTC. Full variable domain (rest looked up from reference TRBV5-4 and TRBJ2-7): ETGVTQSPTHLIKTRGQQVTLRCSSQSGHNTVSWYQQALGQGPQFIFQYYREEENGRGNFPPRFSGLQFPNYSSELNVNALELDDSALYLCASSTDSSYEQYFGPGTRLTVT.

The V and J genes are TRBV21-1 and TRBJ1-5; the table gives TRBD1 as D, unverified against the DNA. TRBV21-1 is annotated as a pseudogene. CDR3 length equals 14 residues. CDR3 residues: CASRQDYSNQPQHF. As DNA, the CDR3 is TGTGCCAGCCGACAGGATTATAGCAATCAGCCCCAGCATTTT.

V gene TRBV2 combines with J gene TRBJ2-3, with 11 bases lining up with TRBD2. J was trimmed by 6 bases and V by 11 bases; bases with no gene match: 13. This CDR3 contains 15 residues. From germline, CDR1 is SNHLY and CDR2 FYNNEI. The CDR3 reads CAWQGLAGGKDTQYF. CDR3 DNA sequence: TGTGCCTGGCAGGGGCTAGCGGGAGGAAAGGATACGCAGTATTTT.

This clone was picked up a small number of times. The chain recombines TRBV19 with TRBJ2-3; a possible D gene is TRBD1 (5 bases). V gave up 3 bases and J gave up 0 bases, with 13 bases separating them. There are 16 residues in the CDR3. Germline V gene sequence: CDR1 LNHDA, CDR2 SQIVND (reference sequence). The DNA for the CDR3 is TGTGCCAGTAGTATCGATGACAGAAGAAGCACAGATACGCAGTATTTT. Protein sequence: CASSIDDRRSTDTQYF.

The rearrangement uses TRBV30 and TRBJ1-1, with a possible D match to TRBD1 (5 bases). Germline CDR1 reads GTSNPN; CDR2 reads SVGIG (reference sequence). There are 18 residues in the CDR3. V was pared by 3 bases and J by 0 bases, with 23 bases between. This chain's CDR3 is CAWRYLGFGQGVNTEAFF. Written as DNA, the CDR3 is TGTGCCTGGAGATATCTTGGATTTGGGCAGGGCGTGAACACTGAAGCTTTCTTT.

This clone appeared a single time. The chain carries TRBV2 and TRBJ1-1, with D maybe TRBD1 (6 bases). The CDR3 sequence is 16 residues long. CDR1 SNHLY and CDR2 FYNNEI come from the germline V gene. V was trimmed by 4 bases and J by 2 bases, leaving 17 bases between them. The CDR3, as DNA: TGTGCCAGCAGTGGGGCGACAGGAGCCCGAAACACTGAAGCTTTCTTT. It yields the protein CASSGATGARNTEAFF.

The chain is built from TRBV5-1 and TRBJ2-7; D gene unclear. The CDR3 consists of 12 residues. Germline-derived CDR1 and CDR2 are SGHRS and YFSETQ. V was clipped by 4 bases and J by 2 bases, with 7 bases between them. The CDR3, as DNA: TGCGCCAGCAGCAGCCCCGCCTACGAGCAGTACTTC. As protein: CASSSPAYEQYF.

The CDR3 coding sequence is TGTGCCAGCAGCTCACTGGGGGGTGGCAGTTTCTCTGGAAACACCATATATTTT. Amino acids: CASSSLGGGSFSGNTIYF. J is TRBJ1-3 and V is TRBV5-5; possible D gene TRBD1, 5 bases. Germline lookup yields CDR1 SGHKS and CDR2 YYEKEE (reference sequence). The CDR3 is made up of 18 amino acids. Between the trimmed V and J ends, which lost 3 bases and 0 bases, there was a span of 19 bases.